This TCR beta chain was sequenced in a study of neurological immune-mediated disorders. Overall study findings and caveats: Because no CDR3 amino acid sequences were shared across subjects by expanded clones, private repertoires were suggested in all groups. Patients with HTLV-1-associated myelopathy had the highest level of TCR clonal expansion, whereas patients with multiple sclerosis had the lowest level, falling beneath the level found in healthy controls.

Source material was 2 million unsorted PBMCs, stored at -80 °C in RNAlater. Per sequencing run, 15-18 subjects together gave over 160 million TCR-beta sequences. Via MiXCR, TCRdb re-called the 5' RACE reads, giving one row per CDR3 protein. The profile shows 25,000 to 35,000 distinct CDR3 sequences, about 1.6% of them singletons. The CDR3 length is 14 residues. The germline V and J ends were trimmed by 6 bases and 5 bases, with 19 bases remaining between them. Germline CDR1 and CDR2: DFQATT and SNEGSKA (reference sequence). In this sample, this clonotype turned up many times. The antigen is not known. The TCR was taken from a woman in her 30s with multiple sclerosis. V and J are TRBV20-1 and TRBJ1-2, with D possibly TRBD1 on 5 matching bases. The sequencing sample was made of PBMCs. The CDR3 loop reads CSARQGSVPYGYTF. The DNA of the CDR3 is TGCAGTGCCCGTCAGGGCTCTGTCCCATATGGCTACACCTTC.